This T cell receptor (beta chain) was sequenced in a study of Tregs in tolerant kidney transplant recipients. About the study: Recipient cells were told from donor cells by antibody staining. Notes on the study in general: Biological reproducibility was not directly addressed in this study. Expanding Tregs on activated donor B cells appeared to best identify donor-specific TCRbeta clones.

Data came from immunoSEQ multiplex PCR; TCRdb stores just in-frame clones and leaves some out. The sample records about 44,000 clones, over 95% being singletons. J lost 8 bases, V lost 3 bases, and 2 bases had no gene match. There are 14 residues in the CDR3. Germline V CDR1 and CDR2: GTSNPN, SVGIG (reference sequence). As concerns this clone: Its cognate antigen is unknown.

The J gene is TRBJ1-6, the V gene TRBV30, with 12 bases that match TRBD1. This TCR was sampled from a human donor in good health. Sequences were obtained from Tregs from blood cultured with allogeneic cells. The CDR3 reads CAWRGQGAHSPLHF. The DNA of the CDR3 is TGTGCCTGGAGGGGACAGGGGGCGCATTCACCCCTCCACTTT.